The 26 T cell receptor beta chains below all came from one sample that was sequenced in a study of blood T cells in healthy people across ages. Next came a second PCR, run for roughly 6 to 11 cycles, which used a sample-barcoded 5' primer along with a J-beta primer mix. TCRdb re-analysed the 5' RACE reads in MiXCR, keeping a single row per CDR3 protein. The table has 600,000 to 800,000 distinct CDR3 sequences, 20% to 25% seen once. The sequenced material came from blood. The receptors were sampled from a man between 65 and 79 years old in good health.

The CDR3 reads CASRGPGTGVGGYTF. The CDR3 DNA sequence: TGTGCCAGCAGAGGTCCCGGGACAGGTGTCGGTGGCTACACCTTC. This chain links TRBV6-2 or TRBV6-3 with TRBJ1-2, with 8 bases lining up with TRBD1. This CDR3 is 15 amino acids long. Germline CDR1 is MNHEY and CDR2 is SVGEGT. The V gene end was trimmed by 6 bases and the J gene end by 7 bases; junction bases not matched to a gene: 13.

This clonotype was seen only once. The chain couples TRBV6-2 or TRBV6-3 to TRBJ2-1, with a possible D match to TRBD1 (6 bases). The CDR3 loop spans 13 amino acids. Trimming left V 7 bases short and J 3 bases short, with 10 bases between. Per the germline V gene, CDR1 is MNHEY and CDR2 is SVGEGT. CDR3 loop: CASKWDIYNEQFF. The CDR3 nucleotides are TGTGCCAGCAAATGGGACATCTACAATGAGCAGTTCTTC.

This clonotype was seen a few times. This chain links TRBV20-1 with TRBJ2-7; D ambiguous. The germline CDR1 and CDR2 sequences are DFQATT and SNEGSKA (reference sequence). Trimming took 3 bases from V and 2 from J, leaving 11 bases between them. The CDR3 totals 13 residues. The CDR3 region is CSASGTDTYEQYF. The CDR3 bases are TGCAGTGCTAGTGGTACGGATACCTACGAGCAGTACTTC.

V gene TRBV12-5 combines with J gene TRBJ2-1; TRBD1 matches 7 bases. The assigned J gene may be wrong: the sequence end matches TRBJ2-7 better. CDR1 is LGHNT, CDR2 FRNRAP, per germline. This CDR3 comprises 14 residues. CDR3 sequence (DNA): TGTGCTAGTGGCCCCGACAGGGTCCCTTACGAGCAGTACTTC. This translates into CASGPDRVPYEQYF.

The chain joins TRBV20-1 to TRBJ1-2; 7 bases are a match to TRBD1. Germline V lookup: CDR1 DFQATT, CDR2 SNEGSKA (reference sequence). The V segment lost 2 bases and the J segment 7 bases; nucleotides outside the gene matches: 10. The CDR3 has 14 residues. The CDR3 loop is CSARTDRDNGGYTF. Here the CDR3 DNA reads TGCAGTGCTAGAACCGACAGGGATAACGGTGGCTACACCTTC.

The V and J genes are TRBV9 and TRBJ2-1; D is unclear. V lost 0 bases to trimming and J lost 5 bases, with 9 bases between them. CDR3 size: 14 residues. CDR1 SGDLS and CDR2 YYNGEE come from the germline V gene. CDR3 protein: CASSVVHMDNEQFF. The CDR3 DNA reads TGTGCCAGCAGCGTAGTACATATGGACAATGAGCAGTTCTTC.

This clonotype was detected many times. V is TRBV9 and J is TRBJ2-5; no definite D call. Gene TRBJ2-1 matches the end of the DNA better, so the J call may be wrong. CDR3 size: 13 residues. Germline CDR1 is SGDLS and CDR2 is YYNGEE. The CDR3 reads CASSDHSTNEQFF. CDR3 DNA sequence: TGTGCCAGCAGCGACCACTCTACCAATGAGCAGTTCTTC.

This clonotype was counted only a few times. The rearrangement joins TRBV7-3 to TRBJ2-7; TRBD2 agrees at 15 bases. CDR3 size: 16 residues. The V segment lost 5 bases and the J segment 2 bases; nucleotides outside the gene matches: 4. Germline V gene sequence: CDR1 SGHTA, CDR2 FQGTGA. This CDR3 is CASSPGTSGRTYEQYF. CDR3 sequence (DNA): TGTGCCAGCAGCCCTGGGACTAGCGGGAGGACCTACGAGCAGTACTTC.

This clonotype has only a few counts. V gene TRBV3-1 combines with J gene TRBJ2-3, with 10 positions matching TRBD2. The J segment lost 4 bases and the V segment lost 3 bases, leaving 7 bases of the junction unmatched. Germline CDR1 and CDR2: LGHDT and YNNKEL (reference sequence). CDR3 length: 16 residues. In DNA form, the CDR3 reads TGTGCCAGCAGCCACCAGACTAGCGGGTTCGCAGATACGCAGTATTTT. Encoded protein: CASSHQTSGFADTQYF.

This clonotype was detected a few times. V is TRBV5-6 and J is TRBJ1-4; the D gene is possibly TRBD1 (5 bases). This CDR3 region has 15 residues. V was clipped by 4 bases and J by 4 bases, with 14 bases between them. Per the germline V gene, CDR1 is SGHDT and CDR2 is YYEEEE. The CDR3 coding sequence is TGTGCCAGCAGCAAGACAGCTCTGGATAATGAAAAACTGTTTTTT. It is translated as CASSKTALDNEKLFF.

In this sample, this clonotype turned up a few times. CDR3 coding DNA: TGCGCCAGCAGCTTGTCCGGTTCTAACTATGGCTACACCTTC. It is translated as CASSLSGSNYGYTF. The rearrangement uses TRBV5-1 and TRBJ1-2, with D hard to call. Germline V CDR1 and CDR2: SGHRS, YFSETQ. The CDR3 runs to 14 residues. V dropped 1 base and J dropped 0 bases, with 7 bases sitting between them.

As concerns this clonotype: A single base separates this from a much larger clone, so it may be a read error. V usage is TRBV4-1 and J usage is TRBJ2-7; TRBD2 aligns across 8 bases. Germline V gene sequence: CDR1 MGHRA, CDR2 YSYEKL. The CDR3 sequence is 14 residues long. The CDR3 spells CASNQEGGRYEQYF. CDR3 coding DNA: TGCGCCAGCAACCAAGAGGGCGGGAGGTACGAGCAGTACTTC.

This chain uses TRBV10-3 with TRBJ2-1, with D possibly called TRBD1 or TRBD2 (6 bases each). This CDR3 comprises 13 residues. V shed 10 bases and J shed 4 bases, with 14 bases lying between them. The germline CDR1 and CDR2 sequences are ENHRY and SYGVKD. The CDR3 spells CASTGTDYNEQFF. CDR3 in DNA: TGTGCCAGTACAGGGACTGATTACAATGAGCAGTTCTTC.

The chain joins TRBV18 to TRBJ2-1; 8 bases map to TRBD2. CDR1 is KGHSH, CDR2 LQKENI, per germline. CDR3 length: 15 residues. The ends lost 2 bases at V and 3 bases at J; junction bases unmatched: 3. CDR3: CASSPGAGGYNEQFF. CDR3 sequence (DNA): TGTGCCAGCTCACCAGGGGCGGGAGGCTACAATGAGCAGTTCTTC.

This clonotype was seen ten or more times. This CDR3 is CSATGTEQYEQYF. As DNA, the CDR3 is TGCAGTGCTACCGGGACAGAACAATACGAGCAGTACTTC. This chain uses TRBV20-1 with TRBJ2-7, with 7 bases that match TRBD1. V shed 4 bases and J 4 bases; nucleotides not matched to a gene: 7. Germline V gene lookup returns CDR1 DFQATT and CDR2 SNEGSKA (reference sequence). This CDR3 is 13 amino acids long.

This clonotype was picked up many times. The chain carries TRBV11-2 and TRBJ2-7, with D uncertain. The CDR3 totals 12 residues. V lost 2 bases and J 5 bases, leaving 7 bases between the germline ends. Germline loops: CDR1 SGHAT, CDR2 FQNNGV. DNA for the CDR3: TGTGCCAGCAGCTTAAGTACAAACGAGCAGTACTTC. Translation gives CASSLSTNEQYF. The whole variable domain, filled in from reference TRBV11-2 and TRBJ2-7, reads EAGVAQSPRYKIIEKRQSVAFWCNPISGHATLYWYQQILGQGPKLLIQFQNNGVVDDSQLPKDRFSAERLKGVDSTLKIQPAKLEDSAVYLCASSLSTNEQYFGPGTRLTVT.

This clonotype has only a few counts. V and J are TRBV25-1 and TRBJ2-5; 10 bases are shared with TRBD1. This CDR3 has 14 amino acids. The V and J ends lost 3 bases and 6 bases, in that order; junction bases with no gene match: 4. Germline CDR1 reads MGHDK; CDR2 reads SYGVNS. The DNA for the CDR3 is TGTGCCAGCAGTGAGGACAGGGGGGGGAAGACCCAGTACTTC. Translating it yields CASSEDRGGKTQYF.

This sequence joins TRBV7-6 and TRBJ1-4; D call uncertain. CDR3 length equals 13 residues. In germline, CDR1 is SGHVS, CDR2 FNYEAQ. Between the trimmed V and J ends, which lost 2 bases and 8 bases, there was a span of 9 bases. Here the CDR3 DNA reads TGTGCCAGCAGCTTACGGGTTGGGGAAAAACTGTTTTTT. It codes for CASSLRVGEKLFF.

V gene TRBV20-1 combines with J gene TRBJ2-7, with 7 positions matching TRBD2. The J call may be wrong; the DNA end is better matched by TRBJ2-1. This CDR3 contains 17 residues. The germline V gene encodes CDR1 DFQATT and CDR2 SNEGSKA (reference sequence). CDR3 nucleotide sequence: TGCAGTGCTACTTCCCCCTGGGGGGAGGGTACCTACAATGAGCAGTTCTTC. Translated: CSATSPWGEGTYNEQFF.

This clonotype was seen more than once but under ten times. The genes are TRBV10-3 and TRBJ2-5; 11 bases agree with TRBD1. The last part of the DNA fits TRBJ2-1 better; the J call may be wrong. This CDR3 spans 13 amino acids. CDR1 is ENHRY, CDR2 SYGVKD, per germline. The CDR3 bases are TGTGCCAGCGGGACAGGGGGAGGGGATGAGCAGTTCTTC. This translates into CASGTGGGDEQFF.

The chain links TRBV12-3 or TRBV12-4 to TRBJ2-2; 10 bases are a match to TRBD1. V shed 6 bases, J shed 1 base, and the junction held 2 bases outside the gene matches. The CDR3 has 15 amino acids. CDR3 nucleotides: TGTGCCAGCAGGGGGACAGGGGTGAACACCGGGGAGCTGTTTTTT. Residues: CASRGTGVNTGELFF.

The V and J genes are TRBV11-2 and TRBJ2-3; 7 bases match TRBD2. J gave up 4 bases and V 0 bases, and 25 bases lay outside the gene matches. Germline CDR1 is SGHAT and CDR2 is FQNNGV. This CDR3 has 22 amino acids. CDR3 protein: CASSLDSYRQGLKLHTPDTQYF. CDR3 nucleotides: TGTGCCAGCAGCTTAGATAGTTATAGGCAGGGACTAAAGCTCCATACCCCAGATACGCAGTATTTT.

This clonotype was seen repeatedly, ten times or more. This chain joins TRBV10-2 and TRBJ2-4; D is perhaps TRBD2 (5 bases). The CDR3 covers 13 residues. Germline V gene sequence: CDR1 WSHSY, CDR2 SAAADI. With 5 bases removed from V and 5 bases from J, the gap between germline ends came to 10 bases. The CDR3 region is CASSPSPQNIQYF. The DNA for the CDR3 is TGCGCCAGCAGTCCTAGCCCCCAAAACATTCAGTACTTC.

The chain employs TRBV6-1 and TRBJ2-5, with D perhaps given as TRBD1 or TRBD2 (5 bases each). This CDR3 comprises 18 residues. Germline-derived CDR1 and CDR2 are MNHNS and SASEGT. V lost 2 bases, J lost 1 base, and 20 bases lay in between. The CDR3: CASSEIFSASRAQETQYF. CDR3 bases: TGTGCCAGCAGTGAAATTTTTTCGGCTAGCAGGGCCCAAGAGACCCAGTACTTC.

Ten or more counts support this clonotype. The V gene is TRBV16, the J gene TRBJ1-2; D gene uncertain. The CDR3 sequence is 11 residues long. Germline-derived CDR1 and CDR2 are KGHSY and FQNENV. V was cut by 2 bases and J by 11 bases, with 9 bases left in between. The DNA for the CDR3 is TGTGCCAGCAGCCAAGCTCAGCTGTACACCTTC. The encoded protein is CASSQAQLYTF.

This clonotype has more than one count but fewer than ten. This CDR3 reads CASSYSREGHYEQYF. CDR3 bases: TGTGCCAGCAGTTACTCGCGGGAGGGCCACTACGAGCAGTACTTC. J is TRBJ2-7 and V is TRBV6-2 or TRBV6-3; 9 bases agree with TRBD2. CDR1 MNHEY and CDR2 SVGEGT come from the germline V gene. Unmatched junction bases numbered 3, after V lost 0 bases and J lost 3 bases. The CDR3 spans 15 residues.